The 18 T cell receptor beta chains below come from one sample, sequenced in a study of cytomegalovirus exposure and HLA in healthy donors (TCRdb year 2017). Library construction relied on the immunoSEQ multiplex PCR assay. This immuneACCESS table, as held by TCRdb, lists in-frame sequences with V and J called but not all clones. Of the missing ones, under half trace to an unresolved V gene in checked studies; the others have no known cause. The sample table shows about 160,000 clones, and more than 70% are seen once. The biggest ten clones account for 2.5% to 3% of the sample. The specimen was PBMCs. The receptor source for this set is a man aged 18 to 35 in good health and CMV-seronegative.

The chain has TRBV7-9 and TRBJ1-2, with TRBD1 matching 7 bases. V trimming: 5 bases; J trimming: 4 bases; junction bases outside the gene matches: 7. CDR3 length: 14 amino acids. CDR1 and CDR2 from the germline V gene are SEHNR and FQNEAQ (reference sequence). For the CDR3, the DNA is TGTGCCAGCAGCGTCCGGGACAGTATCTATGGCTACACCTTC. It specifies CASSVRDSIYGYTF. Full variable domain (outside the CDR3, taken from reference TRBV7-9 and TRBJ1-2): DTGVSQNPRHKITKRGQNVTFRCDPISEHNRLYWYRQTLGQGPEFLTYFQNEAQLEKSRLLSDRFSAERPKGSFSTLEIQRTEQGDSAMYLCASSVRDSIYGYTFGSGTRLTVV.

This clone was detected once. This sequence joins TRBV4-3 and TRBJ2-1, with TRBD2 matching over 9 bases. The ends lost 1 base at V and 6 bases at J; junction bases unmatched: 7. The CDR3 covers 16 residues. CDR1 LGHNA and CDR2 YSLEER come from the germline V gene. The CDR3 loop reads CASSQGPGTSTNEQFF. CDR3 DNA: TGCGCCAGCAGCCAAGGGCCCGGGACTAGCACCAATGAGCAGTTCTTC.

This chain links TRBV6-5 with TRBJ2-2, with 7 positions matching TRBD1. The V segment lost 8 bases and the J segment 1 base; nucleotides outside the gene matches: 4. The V gene's germline CDR1 is MNHEY and CDR2 SVGAGI. The CDR3 is 14 amino acids. DNA of the CDR3: TGTGCCAGCGGAAGACAGGGGAACACCGGGGAGCTGTTTTTT. Protein: CASGRQGNTGELFF.

The V gene is TRBV28, the J gene TRBJ1-1; maybe TRBD1 (5 bases). The CDR3 spans 16 residues. Germline V gives CDR1 MDHEN, CDR2 SYDVKM. V lost 5 bases, J lost 0 bases, and 16 bases lay in between. This chain's CDR3 is CASSPAGVGLNTEAFF. The CDR3 nucleotides are TGTGCCAGCAGTCCTGCGGGGGTGGGATTGAACACTGAAGCTTTCTTT.

The CDR3: CASSLGLRTGDTIYF. DNA of the CDR3: TGTGCCAGCAGCTTAGGCCTCAGGACAGGAGACACCATATATTTT. The chain combines TRBV13 with TRBJ1-3, with 7 nucleotides matching TRBD1. With 0 bases clipped from V and 8 bases from J, the junction kept 7 bases outside the gene matches. The CDR3 runs 15 residues. Germline V gives CDR1 PRHDT, CDR2 FYEKMQ (reference sequence).

V and J are TRBV2 and TRBJ1-2; possible D gene TRBD1, 6 bases. Germline V lookup: CDR1 SNHLY, CDR2 FYNNEI. CDR3 length: 15 amino acids. V was clipped by 6 bases and J by 0 bases, with 14 bases between them. As DNA, the CDR3 is TGTGCCAGCAGGGGGGGGGCATCAGCTAACTATGGCTACACCTTC. It yields the protein CASRGGASANYGYTF.

This chain links TRBV27 with TRBJ2-3; possible D gene TRBD2, 6 bases. Germline V gene sequence: CDR1 MNHEY, CDR2 SMNVEV (reference sequence). This CDR3 has 14 amino acids. The V end lost 6 bases, the J end lost 5 bases, and 15 bases lay between the germline ends. DNA for the CDR3: TGTGCCAGCAGACTAGCTGCCATGAGAGATACGCAGTATTTT. This encodes CASRLAAMRDTQYF.

This chain joins TRBV11-2 and TRBJ2-7, with D hard to call. Trimming removed 1 base from V and 7 bases from J, with 11 bases in between. This CDR3 is built from 13 residues. Germline CDR1 SGHAT, CDR2 FQNNGV. The chain's CDR3 is CASSLVAELEQYF. CDR3 nucleotides: TGTGCCAGCAGCTTAGTCGCTGAGCTAGAGCAGTACTTC.

The chain combines TRBV7-6 with TRBJ1-1, with D possibly matching TRBD1 (5 bases). Germline-derived CDR1 and CDR2 are SGHVS and FNYEAQ. The ends were cut back, 5 bases at V and 1 base at J, with 17 bases in the middle. The CDR3 loop spans 16 amino acids. The CDR3 nucleotides are TGTGCCAGCAGCCAAGGGGTCGGCAGAGAGAACACTGAAGCTTTCTTT. It is translated as CASSQGVGRENTEAFF.

The J gene is TRBJ2-5, the V gene TRBV18; possible D gene TRBD1, 6 bases. This CDR3 has 12 residues. The V gene's germline CDR1 is KGHSH and CDR2 LQKENI. V was cut by 9 bases and J by 4 bases, with 12 bases left in between. The CDR3 loop reads CASSDSLETQYF. CDR3 DNA sequence: TGTGCCAGTTCGGACAGCTTAGAGACCCAGTACTTC.

V and J are TRBV5-1 and TRBJ1-4, with TRBD1 identical over 8 bases. The CDR3 spans 16 residues. Germline trimming cut 4 bases from V and 8 bases from J; bases unmatched to any gene: 13. Looked up from germline, CDR1 is SGHRS and CDR2 is YFSETQ. Here the CDR3 reads CASSQQATGVGEKLFF. In DNA, the CDR3 is TGCGCCAGCAGCCAGCAAGCGACAGGGGTGGGGGAAAAACTGTTTTTT.

This clone was detected once. The chain combines TRBV10-3 with TRBJ1-2; 9 bases align to TRBD1. The length of the CDR3 is 17 residues. In germline, CDR1 is ENHRY, CDR2 SYGVKD. V lost 4 bases, J lost 0 bases, and 9 bases stayed unmatched. The CDR3 reads CAISVGRTGASNYGYTF. The CDR3 DNA reads as TGTGCCATCAGTGTAGGCCGGACAGGGGCTTCTAACTATGGCTACACCTTC.

The J gene is TRBJ2-2, the V gene TRBV6-5; D is ambiguous. V was cut by 0 bases and J by 3 bases, with 8 bases left in between. CDR1 and CDR2 from the germline V gene are MNHEY and SVGAGI. The CDR3 is 15 amino acids. The CDR3 region has the DNA TGTGCCAGCAGTTACTCTTCACTATACACCGGGGAGCTGTTTTTT. It is translated as CASSYSSLYTGELFF.

The CDR3 DNA follows: TGTGCCAGCAGTTACCCTCCCTTGGGCCTCGCTGAAGCTTTCTTT. Residues: CASSYPPLGLAEAFF. The genes are TRBV28 and TRBJ1-1, with D hard to call. The V end was cut by 4 bases, the J end by 6 bases, with 18 bases between. The CDR3 has 15 residues. The germline gives CDR1 MDHEN, CDR2 SYDVKM.

The chain has TRBV5-1 and TRBJ2-5; TRBD1 matches at 9 bases. This CDR3 has 17 amino acids. The J segment lost 5 bases and the V segment lost 3 bases, leaving 14 bases of the junction unmatched. Per germline, CDR1 SGHRS and CDR2 YFSETQ. CDR3 sequence reads: CASSWRATGTGQETQYF. The CDR3 DNA follows: TGCGCCAGCAGCTGGAGGGCAACCGGGACAGGGCAGGAGACCCAGTACTTC.

The rearrangement uses TRBV19 and TRBJ1-5, with a tentative D call TRBD1 (6 bases). From germline, CDR1 is LNHDA and CDR2 SQIVND (reference sequence). Deletions cut 6 bases from V and 3 bases from J, with 9 bases between. This CDR3 comprises 13 residues. The CDR3: CASSSGDNQPQHF. The CDR3 DNA follows: TGTGCCAGTAGCTCAGGGGACAATCAGCCCCAGCATTTT.

About this clone itself: One junction end disagrees with the germline gene, perhaps due to a read error. This rearrangement joins TRBV7-7 to TRBJ2-7; perhaps TRBD1 as D (5 bases). Looked up from germline, CDR1 is SSHAT and CDR2 is FNYEAQ (reference sequence). The CDR3 length is 16 residues. The CDR3 region has the DNA TGTGCTAGCAGCCCCAATGGGGCAGTGCCAATGGGCGAGCAGTACTTC. It yields the protein CASSPNGAVPMGEQYF.

This clone was recorded only once. V usage is TRBV6-1 and J usage is TRBJ2-2; 10 bases fit TRBD1. Trimming took 11 bases from V and 6 from J; bases not matched to a gene: 12. Germline V gene sequence: CDR1 MNHNS, CDR2 SASEGT. The CDR3 runs 15 residues. CDR3 residues: CAAQGWDRGPGELFF. The CDR3 DNA sequence: TGTGCCGCCCAAGGGTGGGACAGGGGTCCCGGGGAGCTGTTTTTT.